Presented here are 10 T cell receptor beta chains from one specimen sequenced in a study of cytomegalovirus exposure and HLA in healthy donors. PCR involved 60 Vbeta and 13 Jbeta primers. TCRdb's copy holds only in-frame clones and misses some; the assay was immunoSEQ multiplex PCR. Among approximately 160,000 clones listed, roughly 65% were seen once. The source material was PBMCs. These receptors originate from a woman aged 18-35 years in good health and CMV-seropositive.

This sequence joins TRBV4-2 and TRBJ1-2, with a possible D match to TRBD1 (5 bases). This CDR3 spans 12 amino acids. Germline-derived CDR1 and CDR2 are LGHNA and YNFKEQ. Trimming pared 5 bases from V and 4 bases from J, leaving 8 bases between. This CDR3 is CASSYRSYGYTF. The CDR3 DNA sequence: TGTGCCAGCAGCTACAGGTCCTATGGCTACACCTTC.

The rearrangement uses TRBV5-6 and TRBJ2-3; D remains ambiguous. The CDR3 covers 13 residues. Trimming cost V 6 bases and J 2 bases, with 10 bases left between them. Germline CDR1 SGHDT, CDR2 YYEEEE. This CDR3 reads CASKHAATDTQYF. Here the CDR3 DNA reads TGTGCCAGCAAACACGCGGCCACAGATACGCAGTATTTT.

The chain carries TRBV28 and TRBJ1-1, with 8 bases fitting TRBD1. Germline V CDR1 and CDR2: MDHEN, SYDVKM. The ends lost 4 bases at V and 6 bases at J; junction bases unmatched: 10. This CDR3 region has 15 residues. The CDR3 DNA reads as TGTGCCAGCAGTTCCCCCGGACAGGGAAGGGCTGAAGCTTTCTTT. Translated: CASSSPGQGRAEAFF.

The chain employs TRBV28 and TRBJ1-4; 9 positions agree with TRBD1. V trimming: 2 bases; J trimming: 5 bases; junction bases outside the gene matches: 3. The CDR3 length is 15 residues. The germline V gene has CDR1 MDHEN and CDR2 SYDVKM. Here the CDR3 reads CASSLVGQGNEKLFF. The CDR3 nucleotides are TGTGCCAGCAGTTTAGTGGGACAGGGAAATGAAAAACTGTTTTTT.

CDR3 loop: CASSEGGLLYNEQFF. DNA for the CDR3: TGTGCCAGCAGCGAAGGGGGATTACTCTACAATGAGCAGTTCTTC. V and J are TRBV7-9 and TRBJ2-1; a weak D match, TRBD1 (6 bases). The V gene lost 5 bases and the J gene lost 3 bases, with 14 bases spanning the gap. The CDR3 is 15 residues long. From germline, CDR1 is SEHNR and CDR2 FQNEAQ (reference sequence).

The chain couples TRBV11-2 to TRBJ2-1, with D possibly being TRBD1 (5 bases). The germline gives CDR1 SGHAT, CDR2 FQNNGV. The CDR3 contains 14 residues. V gave up 4 bases and J gave up 3 bases, with 10 bases separating them. The CDR3 region is CASSYDSYYNEQFF. CDR3 DNA sequence: TGTGCCAGCAGCTACGACAGTTACTACAATGAGCAGTTCTTC. Based on the CDR3 plus reference TRBV11-2 and TRBJ2-1, the full variable domain is EAGVAQSPRYKIIEKRQSVAFWCNPISGHATLYWYQQILGQGPKLLIQFQNNGVVDDSQLPKDRFSAERLKGVDSTLKIQPAKLEDSAVYLCASSYDSYYNEQFFGPGTRLTVL.

The chain joins TRBV28 to TRBJ1-1; D uncertain. The ends were cut back, 3 bases at V and 1 base at J, with 6 bases in the middle. The CDR3 extends over 13 amino acids. Germline V gives CDR1 MDHEN, CDR2 SYDVKM. The CDR3: CASSLVRNTEAFF. As DNA, the CDR3 is TGTGCCAGCAGTTTGGTGAGGAACACTGAAGCTTTCTTT.

This chain connects TRBV14 to TRBJ2-1, with D possibly matching TRBD1 (6 bases). Germline V gives CDR1 SGHDN, CDR2 FVKESK. The CDR3 loop spans 19 amino acids. Trimming stripped 1 base from V and 0 bases from J, with 19 bases between. CDR3 in amino acids: CASSQVKAGTSSSYNEQFF. In nucleotides, the CDR3 is TGTGCCAGCAGCCAAGTCAAAGCCGGGACATCGAGCTCCTACAATGAGCAGTTCTTC.

This clone turned up a few times. The V gene is TRBV10-3, the J gene TRBJ2-5; D remains ambiguous. TRBJ2-7 matches the DNA end more closely, so the J call is doubtful. Germline-derived CDR1 and CDR2 are ENHRY and SYGVKD. The CDR3 contains 13 residues. CDR3 region: CAITNDPDYEQYF. The CDR3 DNA is TGTGCCATCACTAATGACCCAGACTACGAGCAGTACTTC.

The chain is built from TRBV5-4 and TRBJ2-5; TRBD1 aligns across 8 bases. Germline values: CDR1 SGHNT, CDR2 YYREEE (reference sequence). CDR3 size: 15 residues. Unmatched junction bases numbered 8, after V lost 2 bases and J lost 5 bases. CDR3 sequence reads: CASSLRAGGGETQYF. The CDR3 DNA is TGTGCCAGCAGCTTAAGGGCAGGGGGCGGTGAGACCCAGTACTTC. The entire variable domain, with the rest obtained from reference TRBV5-4 and TRBJ2-5, is as follows: ETGVTQSPTHLIKTRGQQVTLRCSSQSGHNTVSWYQQALGQGPQFIFQYYREEENGRGNFPPRFSGLQFPNYSSELNVNALELDDSALYLCASSLRAGGGETQYFGPGTRLLVL.